The rows below give T cell receptor beta chains drawn from one sample of a study of cytomegalovirus exposure and HLA in healthy donors. Only in-frame clones appear in the TCRdb table, and some are missing; sequencing was by immunoSEQ multiplex PCR. This sample carries 90,000 to 130,000 clones, approximately 79% of them seen once, and the ten largest clones take 5.5% to 7%. Sequenced material: PBMCs. These receptors were taken from a man in his thirties or forties in good health and CMV-seropositive. Both conserved end residues are part of each CDR3. The D gene is left open where the match is weak. A clone size is listed for some rows: how often the clone was seen (once, few, many), or a class if it is expanded.

abundance	v_gene	d_gene	j_gene	CDR3nt	CDR3aa
.	TRBV30	.	TRBJ2-7	TGTGCCTGGATCGCCGGGGGTAGCGAGCAGTACTTC	CAWIAGGSEQYF
few	TRBV6-6	TRBD1	TRBJ1-1	TGTGCCAGCAGTTACTCGGGACAGGGGACTGAAGCTTTCTTT	CASSYSGQGTEAFF
.	TRBV7-3	TRBD2	TRBJ2-5	TGTGCCAGCAGCGTCAATGGCGGGGGGGCCTTAGAGACCCAGTACTTC	CASSVNGGGALETQYF
few	TRBV20-1	.	TRBJ2-7	TGCAGTGCGTCTCGGGGCGAGCAGTACTTC	CSASRGEQYF
.	TRBV29-1	.	TRBJ2-2	TGCAGCGTTGGCCAGATGAACACCGGGGAGCTGTTTTTT	CSVGQMNTGELFF
.	TRBV19	.	TRBJ1-1	TGTGCCAGTAGTGGACATTGGACACTGAACACTGAAGCTTTCTTT	CASSGHWTLNTEAFF
.	TRBV13	TRBD2	TRBJ2-2	TGTGCCAGCAGCTTTGGTCTAGCGGGCTCCGGCGGGGAGCTGTTTTTT	CASSFGLAGSGGELFF
.	TRBV7-8	TRBD1	TRBJ2-7	TGTGCCAGCAGCCCCAGGGAAGGGACAGGGTACGAGCAGTACTTC	CASSPREGTGYEQYF
.	TRBV5-1	.	TRBJ2-5	TGCGCCAGCAGCTTGGATGCCGGACTACGAACCCAGACCCAGTACTTC	CASSLDAGLRTQTQYF
.	TRBV6-1	.	TRBJ1-4	TGTGCCAGCAGTGAATTAGGGGTTAATGAAAAACTGTTTTTT	CASSELGVNEKLFF
.	TRBV5-4	TRBD2	TRBJ2-2	TGTGCCAGCAGCTTGGCCTGGCGGGGGGGCAACACCGGGGAGCTGTTTTTT	CASSLAWRGGNTGELFF
.	TRBV27	.	TRBJ1-1	TGTGCCAGCAGTTTTGGGGGCCCCTTTGAAGCTTTCTTT	CASSFGGPFEAFF
.	TRBV9	.	TRBJ1-1	TGTGCCAGCAGCATTGGACGGACTAACACTGAAGCTTTCTTT	CASSIGRTNTEAFF
.	TRBV7-9	.	TRBJ2-3	TGTGCCAGCAGCCCGACCGGGGGGCACACAGATACGCAGTATTTT	CASSPTGGHTDTQYF
.	TRBV5-1	.	TRBJ2-5	TGCGCCAGCAGCTTGGCGGTAGCGGCCCACCAAGAGACCCAGTACTTC	CASSLAVAAHQETQYF
.	TRBV19	.	TRBJ2-7	TGTGCCAGTAGTATAGAATCCAGCGGGCATGGCTTCCACGAGCAGTACTTC	CASSIESSGHGFHEQYF
few	TRBV6-5	.	TRBJ1-4	TGTGCCAGTAGAAAATGGGGGCCTGAGGAAAAACTGTTTTTT	CASRKWGPEEKLFF
.	TRBV10-3	.	TRBJ1-6	TGTGCCATCAGTGAGGGAGGGCAAAGTTCACCCCTCCACTTT	CAISEGGQSSPLHF
.	TRBV27	.	TRBJ2-1	TGTGCCAGCAGTTTCTCCTGGGGAGATAAGAACTACAATGAGCAGTTCTTC	CASSFSWGDKNYNEQFF
.	TRBV4-1	TRBD1	TRBJ1-1	TGCGCCAGCAGCCAGGTGGGACAGGGTACTGAAGCTTTCTTT	CASSQVGQGTEAFF
.	TRBV30	TRBD1	TRBJ1-1	TGTGCCTGGAGCCGGACAGGTCCGAACACTGAAGCTTTCTTT	CAWSRTGPNTEAFF
few	TRBV5-1	.	TRBJ1-3	TGCGCCAGCAGCTTGGACAGCTCTGGAAACACCATATATTTT	CASSLDSSGNTIYF
.	TRBV21-1	.	TRBJ1-2	TGTGCCAGCCTCAGGGTATGGGGCTACACCTTC	CASLRVWGYTF